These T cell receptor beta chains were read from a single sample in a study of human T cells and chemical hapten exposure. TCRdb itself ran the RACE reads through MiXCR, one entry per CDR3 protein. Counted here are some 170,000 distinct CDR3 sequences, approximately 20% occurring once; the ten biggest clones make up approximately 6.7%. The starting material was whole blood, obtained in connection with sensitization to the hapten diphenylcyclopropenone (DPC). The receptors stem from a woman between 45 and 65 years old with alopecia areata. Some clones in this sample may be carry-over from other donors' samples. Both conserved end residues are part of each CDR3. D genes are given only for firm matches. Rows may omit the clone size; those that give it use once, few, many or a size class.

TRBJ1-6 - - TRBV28 CASSLPGYNSPLHF TGTGCCAGCAGCCTTCCGGGATATAATTCACCCCTCCACTTT
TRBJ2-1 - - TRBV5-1 CASSLEPNDYNEQFF TGCGCCAGCAGCTTGGAACCAAATGACTACAATGAGCAGTTCTTC
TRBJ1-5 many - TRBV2 CASRDRDNQPQHF TGTGCCAGCCGAGACAGAGACAATCAGCCCCAGCATTTT
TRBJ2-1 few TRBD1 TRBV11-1 CASSHSWDRGLRDEQFF TGTGCCAGCAGCCATTCATGGGACAGGGGATTGAGAGATGAGCAGTTCTTC
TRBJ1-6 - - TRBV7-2 CASSSFHNSPLHF TGTGCCAGCAGCTCCTTCCATAATTCACCCCTCCACTTT
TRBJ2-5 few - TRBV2 CASSQDWEETQYF TGTGCCAGCAGCCAGGACTGGGAAGAGACCCAGTACTTC
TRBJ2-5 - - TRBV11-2 CASSLDRGYQETQYF TGTGCCAGCAGCTTAGATCGGGGATACCAAGAGACCCAGTACTTC
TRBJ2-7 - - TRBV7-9 CASSFVPYEQYF TGTGCCAGCAGCTTTGTGCCCTACGAGCAGTACTTC
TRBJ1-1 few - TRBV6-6 CASKGQPMNTEAFF TGTGCCAGCAAAGGACAGCCCATGAACACTGAAGCTTTCTTT
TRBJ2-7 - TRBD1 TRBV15 CATSRGRDRAYEQYF TGTGCCACCAGCAGAGGAAGGGACAGGGCCTACGAGCAGTACTTC
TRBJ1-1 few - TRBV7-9 CASSRDAPTNTEAFF TGTGCCAGCAGCCGGGACGCCCCGACGAACACTGAAGCTTTCTTT
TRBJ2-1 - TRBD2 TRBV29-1 CSVDGTSGFNEQFF TGCAGCGTTGACGGGACTAGCGGGTTTAATGAGCAGTTCTTC
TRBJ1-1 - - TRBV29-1 CSAGTQNTEAFF TGCAGCGCCGGGACCCAGAACACTGAAGCTTTCTTT
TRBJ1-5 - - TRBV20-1 CSAVDMGRGPQHF TGCAGTGCCGTGGATATGGGGCGTGGGCCCCAGCATTTT
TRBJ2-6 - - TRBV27 CASSADGSGANVLTF TGTGCCAGCAGCGCGGACGGCTCTGGGGCCAACGTCCTGACTTTC
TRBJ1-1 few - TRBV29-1 CSVVPLMNTEAFF TGCAGCGTTGTGCCGCTAATGAACACTGAAGCTTTCTTT
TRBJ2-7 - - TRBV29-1 CSVLDHFTSYEQYF TGCAGCGTCCTCGACCATTTTACTTCCTACGAGCAGTACTTC
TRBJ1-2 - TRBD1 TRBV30 CAWETGHYGYTF TGTGCCTGGGAGACAGGGCACTATGGCTACACCTTC
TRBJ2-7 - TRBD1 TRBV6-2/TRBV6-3 CASSYGGTGAIREQYF TGTGCCAGCAGTTACGGGGGGACAGGGGCCATTCGGGAGCAGTACTTC
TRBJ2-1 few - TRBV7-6 CASSLVGEQFF TGTGCCAGCAGCTTAGTTGGTGAGCAGTTCTTC
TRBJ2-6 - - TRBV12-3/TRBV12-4 CASSPTKAGANVLTF TGTGCCAGCAGCCCTACCAAGGCTGGGGCCAACGTCCTGACTTTC
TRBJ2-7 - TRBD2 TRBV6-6 CASSYLSAGGEQYF TGTGCCAGCAGTTACCTTTCAGCGGGAGGTGAGCAGTACTTC
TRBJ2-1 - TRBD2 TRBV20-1 CSARDRAGGSYNEQFF TGCAGTGCTAGAGATCGTGCGGGAGGCTCCTACAATGAGCAGTTCTTC
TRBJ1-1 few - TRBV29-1 CSVAGQPNTEAFF TGCAGCGTGGCCGGACAGCCAAACACTGAAGCTTTCTTT
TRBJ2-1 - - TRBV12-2 CASRSGTSALNEQFF TGTGCAAGTCGCTCGGGGACTAGCGCTCTCAATGAGCAGTTCTTC
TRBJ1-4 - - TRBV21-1 CASSSRRTTNEKLFF TGTGCCAGCAGCTCCAGGCGAACAACTAATGAAAAACTGTTTTTT
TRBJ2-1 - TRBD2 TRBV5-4 CASSLPGGRGYNEQFF TGTGCCAGCAGCTTGCCGGGGGGGCGGGGCTACAATGAGCAGTTCTTC
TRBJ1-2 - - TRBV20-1 CSARDPGRGDYGYTF TGCAGTGCTAGAGACCCTGGAAGGGGAGATTATGGCTACACCTTC
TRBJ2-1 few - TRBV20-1 CSASRILARSYNEQFF TGCAGTGCTAGCCGAATTCTAGCCAGGTCCTACAATGAGCAGTTCTTC
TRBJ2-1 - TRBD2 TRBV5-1 CASSLVGSGTASYNEQFF TGCGCCAGCAGCTTGGTTGGTAGCGGGACCGCCTCCTACAATGAGCAGTTCTTC
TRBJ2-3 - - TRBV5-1 CASSLAIQATDTQYF TGCGCCAGCAGCTTGGCAATTCAGGCCACAGATACGCAGTATTTT
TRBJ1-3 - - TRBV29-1 CSVEGAGNTIYF TGCAGCGTTGAGGGGGCTGGAAACACCATATATTTT
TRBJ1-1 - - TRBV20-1 CSAALGAGGTVTEAFF TGCAGTGCCGCCCTGGGGGCAGGAGGAACCGTTACTGAAGCTTTCTTT
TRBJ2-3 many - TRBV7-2 CASTRGGWSTDTQYF TGTGCCAGCACCCGGGGAGGTTGGAGCACAGATACGCAGTATTTT